These T cell receptor beta chains were read from a single sample in a study of cytomegalovirus exposure and HLA in healthy donors. Profiling relied on immunoSEQ multiplex PCR, and the TCRdb table lists in-frame clones only, not all of them. The data hold around 260,000 clones, with 80% observed a single time. Specimen: PBMCs. The origin of the receptors is a girl aged 2 to 9 in good health and CMV-seronegative. Each CDR3 is given with its conserved first and last residue. The D gene is left open where the match is weak. Expanded clones are given a class, and other clones once, few, many or no size at all.

once TRBJ1-6 TRBD1 TRBV2 15 CASSGLGQGNSPLHF TGTGCCAGCAGTGGCTTGGGACAGGGAAATTCACCCCTCCACTTT
. TRBJ2-3 . TRBV14 14 CASSPLTSFDTQYF TGTGCCAGCAGCCCCTTGACAAGCTTCGATACGCAGTATTTT
. TRBJ1-2 . TRBV28 15 CASSIGTSGGYGYTF TGTGCCAGCAGTATAGGGACATCGGGGGGCTATGGCTACACCTTC
. TRBJ1-1 TRBD1 TRBV2 14 CASRGRTGRTEAFF TGTGCCAGCAGGGGGAGGACAGGGCGCACTGAAGCTTTCTTT
. TRBJ2-1 TRBD2 TRBV5-6 16 CASSLWASGSGGEQFF TGTGCCAGCAGCTTGTGGGCTAGCGGGTCTGGTGGGGAGCAGTTCTTC
once TRBJ1-2 . TRBV12-5 15 CASDTGPAARYGYTF TGTGCTAGTGACACAGGGCCAGCAGCGAGGTATGGCTACACCTTC
few TRBJ1-5 TRBD1 TRBV2 14 CASSQDRGTPPQHF TGTGCCAGCAGTCAGGACAGGGGGACTCCGCCCCAGCATTTT
. TRBJ2-7 TRBD2 TRBV10-2 16 CASSESGTSGSYEQYF TGCGCCAGCAGTGAGTCGGGGACTAGCGGATCCTACGAGCAGTACTTC
. TRBJ2-5 TRBD2 TRBV11-2 14 CASSHKLAQETQYF TGTGCCAGCAGCCACAAACTAGCGCAAGAGACCCAGTACTTC
. TRBJ2-1 . TRBV11-2 16 CASTTGFPSSYNEQFF TGTGCCAGCACCACGGGATTTCCAAGCTCCTACAATGAGCAGTTCTTC
. TRBJ2-1 TRBD2 TRBV6-1 15 CASSLGLAEHNEQFF TGTGCCAGCAGCCTCGGACTAGCGGAGCACAATGAGCAGTTCTTC
. TRBJ1-1 . TRBV5-4 15 CASRLDLGARTEAFF TGTGCCAGCCGCCTTGACTTGGGGGCGCGCACTGAAGCTTTCTTT
. TRBJ1-6 . TRBV2 17 CASSEYLTGGLNSPLHF TGTGCCAGCAGTGAATATTTGACCGGGGGATTGAATTCACCCCTCCACTTT
. TRBJ1-1 . TRBV4-1 15 CASSPRGGWNTEAFF TGCGCCAGCAGCCCCCGGGGAGGGTGGAACACTGAAGCTTTCTTT
. TRBJ2-7 TRBD2 TRBV27 14 CASSLGEGGREQYF TGTGCCAGCAGTTTAGGGGAGGGTGGGCGCGAGCAGTACTTC
. TRBJ2-5 . TRBV6-5 13 CASTGRYQETQYF TGTGCCAGCACAGGGAGGTACCAAGAGACCCAGTACTTC
. TRBJ1-1 . TRBV28 16 CASSLCECRGGTEAFF TGTGCCAGCAGTTTATGCGAATGTCGGGGGGGAACTGAAGCTTTCTTT
. TRBJ2-1 . TRBV4-1 20 CASSQDFWGRMISSYNEQFF TGCGCCAGCAGCCAAGATTTTTGGGGCAGGATGATTAGCTCCTACAATGAGCAGTTCTTC
few TRBJ1-4 . TRBV2 15 CASSEDRHTNEKLFF TGTGCCAGCAGTGAAGACAGACATACTAATGAAAAACTGTTTTTT
. TRBJ1-1 . TRBV6-1 13 CASSEAPGGGAFF TGTGCCAGCAGTGAGGCCCCAGGCGGGGGAGCTTTCTTT
. TRBJ2-1 TRBD2 TRBV28 19 CASSLILPGLAGSPNEQFF TGTGCCAGCAGTCTTATCCTCCCGGGACTAGCGGGGTCACCCAATGAGCAGTTCTTC
. TRBJ1-1 . TRBV15 15 CATSRDPWGDTEAFF TGTGCCACCAGCAGAGATCCGTGGGGGGACACTGAAGCTTTCTTT
. TRBJ2-3 TRBD2 TRBV2 16 CASSEWGLADRNTQYF TGTGCCAGCAGTGAATGGGGACTAGCGGACCGGAATACGCAGTATTTT
. TRBJ2-1 TRBD2 TRBV13 16 CASSGTLAGVGNEQFF TGTGCCAGCAGCGGCACACTAGCGGGAGTTGGGAATGAGCAGTTCTTC
. TRBJ1-1 . TRBV4-1 15 CASSQDWPQAIEAFF TGCGCCAGCAGCCAAGATTGGCCCCAGGCAATTGAAGCTTTCTTT
once TRBJ2-1 . TRBV4-1 14 CASSQGGPYNEQFF TGCGCCAGCAGCCAGGGGGGGCCCTACAATGAGCAGTTCTTC
. TRBJ2-1 TRBD1 TRBV10-3 15 CAISEGGQLYNEQFF TGTGCCATCAGTGAGGGGGGACAGCTTTACAATGAGCAGTTCTTC
few TRBJ1-2 . TRBV6-5 13 CASARRQNYGYTF TGTGCCAGTGCACGGAGACAGAACTATGGCTACACCTTC
once TRBJ2-7 TRBD1 TRBV5-1 14 CASSWGDRSYEQYF TGCGCCAGCAGCTGGGGGGACAGGTCCTACGAGCAGTACTTC
. TRBJ1-1 TRBD1 TRBV28 14 CASSTGERNTEAFF TGTGCCAGCAGCACAGGGGAGCGGAACACTGAAGCTTTCTTT